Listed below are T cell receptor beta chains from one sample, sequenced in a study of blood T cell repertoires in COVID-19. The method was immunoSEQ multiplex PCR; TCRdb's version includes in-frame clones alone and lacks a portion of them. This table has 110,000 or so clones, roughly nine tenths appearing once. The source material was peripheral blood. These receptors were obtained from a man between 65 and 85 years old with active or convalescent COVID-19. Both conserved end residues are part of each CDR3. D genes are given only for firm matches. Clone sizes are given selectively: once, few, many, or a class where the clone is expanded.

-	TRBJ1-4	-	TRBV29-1	CSVAGTYKNMGTNEKLFF	TGCAGCGTAGCGGGGACCTATAAGAATATGGGGACTAATGAAAAACTGTTTTTT
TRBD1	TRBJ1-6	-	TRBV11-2	CASRHRGQANSPLHF	TGTGCCAGCAGGCATAGGGGACAGGCAAATTCACCCCTCCACTTT
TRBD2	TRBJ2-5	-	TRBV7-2	CASSLGPAGGLETQYF	TGTGCCAGCAGCTTAGGACCCGCGGGAGGTCTTGAGACCCAGTACTTC
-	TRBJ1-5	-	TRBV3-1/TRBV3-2	CASSPGGGNQPQHF	TGTGCCAGCAGCCCCGGGGGGGGCAATCAGCCCCAGCATTTT
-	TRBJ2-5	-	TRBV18	CASSREYQETQYF	TGTGCCAGCTCACGAGAGTACCAAGAGACCCAGTACTTC
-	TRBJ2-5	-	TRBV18	CASSPPHIQETQYF	TGTGCCAGCTCACCACCCCACATACAAGAGACCCAGTACTTC
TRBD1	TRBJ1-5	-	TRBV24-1	CATSATGQGNQPQHF	TGTGCCACCAGTGCCACGGGACAGGGCAATCAGCCCCAGCATTTT
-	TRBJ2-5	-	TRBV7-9	CASSLVGSRAQETQYF	TGTGCCAGCAGCTTGGTCGGGTCGAGGGCACAAGAGACCCAGTACTTC
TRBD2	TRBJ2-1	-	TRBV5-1	CASSLGGLAGNEQFF	TGCGCCAGCAGCTTGGGTGGACTAGCGGGAAATGAGCAGTTCTTC
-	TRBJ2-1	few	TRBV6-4	CASSDTSYNEQFF	TGTGCCAGCTCTGATACTTCCTACAATGAGCAGTTCTTC
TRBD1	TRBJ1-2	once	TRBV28	CASSPPGQGKGYTF	TGTGCCAGCAGTCCACCCGGACAGGGTAAGGGCTACACCTTC
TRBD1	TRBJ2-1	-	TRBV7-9	CASSSSGTVNDEQFF	TGTGCCAGCAGCAGTTCCGGGACAGTTAATGATGAGCAGTTCTTC
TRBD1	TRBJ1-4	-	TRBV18	CASSPLGTGVEKLFF	TGTGCCAGCTCACCACTCGGGACAGGGGTTGAAAAACTGTTTTTT
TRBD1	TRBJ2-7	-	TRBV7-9	CASSPGTDTYEQYF	TGTGCCAGCAGCCCCGGGACAGACACCTACGAGCAGTACTTC
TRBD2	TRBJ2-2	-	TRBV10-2	CASRRSGRITGELFF	TGCGCCAGCAGACGGAGCGGGAGAATCACCGGGGAGCTGTTTTTT
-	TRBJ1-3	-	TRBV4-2	CASSQDSGRTGNTIYF	TGTGCCAGCAGCCAAGATTCAGGGAGGACTGGAAACACCATATATTTT
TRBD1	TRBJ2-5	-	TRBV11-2	CASSPPPGQGTQTQYF	TGTGCCAGCAGCCCCCCCCCTGGACAGGGGACACAGACCCAGTACTTC
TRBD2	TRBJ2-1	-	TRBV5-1	CASSLGLAGHNEQFF	TGCGCCAGCAGCTTGGGGCTAGCGGGGCACAATGAGCAGTTCTTC
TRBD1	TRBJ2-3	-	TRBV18	CASSPPGQGVAAGSTDTQYF	TGTGCCAGCTCACCTCCGGGACAGGGGGTCGCTGCGGGAAGCACAGATACGCAGTATTTT
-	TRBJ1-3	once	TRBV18	CASSPSRGVGNTIYF	TGTGCCAGCTCACCCTCCCGAGGTGTTGGAAACACCATATATTTT
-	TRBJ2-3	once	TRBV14	CASSPPSGSTDTQYF	TGTGCCAGCAGCCCCCCTTCCGGGAGCACAGATACGCAGTATTTT
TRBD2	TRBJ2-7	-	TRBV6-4	CASSPTSGRRYEQYF	TGTGCCAGCAGCCCCACTAGCGGGAGAAGGTACGAGCAGTACTTC
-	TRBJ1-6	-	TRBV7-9	CASSPQRIRSYNSPLHF	TGTGCCAGCAGCCCCCAGAGGATCCGCTCCTATAATTCACCCCTCCACTTT
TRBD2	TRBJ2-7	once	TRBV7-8	CASSLPETTGGTSYEQYF	TGTGCCAGCAGCTTACCGGAGACGACGGGAGGAACAAGCTACGAGCAGTACTTC
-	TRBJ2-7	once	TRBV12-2	CASRSGLAGLLGGYEQYF	TGTGCAAGTCGCTCGGGACTAGCGGGCCTCCTCGGGGGCTACGAGCAGTACTTC
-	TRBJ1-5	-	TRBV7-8	CASSLDRSNQPQHF	TGTGCCAGCAGCTTAGACAGAAGCAATCAGCCCCAGCATTTT
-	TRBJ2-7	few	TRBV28	CASSLGRGSTYF	TGTGCCAGCAGTTTAGGGCGAGGGAGTACTTATTTC
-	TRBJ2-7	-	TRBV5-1	CASSPRTLSYEQYF	TGCGCCAGCAGCCCAAGGACTCTCTCCTACGAGCAGTACTTC
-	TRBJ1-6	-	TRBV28	CASSSAPVYNSPLHF	TGTGCCAGCAGTTCCGCACCGGTGTATAATTCACCCCTCCACTTT
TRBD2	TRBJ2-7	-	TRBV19	CASSRTGGPYEQYF	TGTGCCAGTAGTAGGACGGGAGGGCCTTACGAGCAGTACTTC
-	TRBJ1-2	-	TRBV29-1	CSVEKGAAQGGYTF	TGCAGCGTTGAGAAAGGGGCGGCCCAGGGTGGCTACACCTTC
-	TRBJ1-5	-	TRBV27	CASSLGGARNQPQHF	TGTGCCAGCAGTTTAGGAGGGGCCCGCAATCAGCCCCAGCATTTT
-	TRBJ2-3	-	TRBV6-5	CASSYGSTDTQYF	TGTGCCAGCAGTTACGGCAGCACAGATACGCAGTATTTT